These 9 T cell receptor beta chains were all obtained from the same sample, sequenced in a study of shared clonotypes between healthy human individuals. Here immunoSEQ multiplex PCR was the method, and the copy in TCRdb shows in-frame clones only, minus some. Of around 200,000 clones in the sample, about 66% were seen once. Sample: memory CD4+ T cells sorted from blood. The subset is: CD45RA-negative fraction. Every receptor here comes from a man aged 25-40 years in good health.

The V call is TRBV5-4, the J call TRBJ2-7, with D possibly matching TRBD1 (6 bases). Germline values: CDR1 SGHNT, CDR2 YYREEE (reference sequence). V lost 2 bases, J lost 5 bases, and 11 bases lay in between. There are 13 residues in the CDR3. CDR3 sequence (DNA): TGTGCCAGCAGCTTCCTGGCAGGGGACGAGCAGTACTTC. The encoded protein is CASSFLAGDEQYF.

The table lists this clone with a count of one. The chain carries TRBV7-6 and TRBJ2-5, with D tentatively TRBD2 (7 bases). The CDR3 is 16 residues long. V gave up 5 bases and J gave up 4 bases, with 20 bases separating them. Looked up from germline, CDR1 is SGHVS and CDR2 is FNYEAQ. CDR3 residues: CASSPPGGRLGETQYF. DNA of the CDR3: TGTGCCAGCAGCCCGCCCGGGGGGCGATTAGGAGAGACCCAGTACTTC.

V and J are TRBV2 and TRBJ2-1, with D perhaps matching TRBD2 (6 bases). V was cut by 3 bases and J by 6 bases, with 15 bases left in between. Germline V CDR1 and CDR2: SNHLY, FYNNEI. The CDR3 totals 15 residues. This CDR3 is CASSDFSGVGNEQFF. The CDR3 nucleotides read TGTGCCAGCAGTGATTTCTCGGGAGTGGGCAATGAGCAGTTCTTC.

CDR3 protein: CSVGTGVATNEKLFF. CDR3 bases: TGCAGCGTAGGGACAGGGGTAGCAACTAATGAAAAACTGTTTTTT. The chain couples TRBV29-1 to TRBJ1-4; 10 bases are shared with TRBD1. The CDR3 contains 15 residues. Trimming took 6 bases from V and 0 from J; bases not matched to a gene: 4. Germline values: CDR1 SQVTM, CDR2 ANQGSEA.

The rearrangement links TRBV7-3 to TRBJ2-5, with 7 positions matching TRBD2. Germline loops: CDR1 SGHTA, CDR2 FQGTGA. This CDR3 contains 15 residues. V shed 1 base, J shed 5 bases, and the junction held 7 bases outside the gene matches. DNA of the CDR3: TGTGCCAGCAGCTTAAATGGCGGGGGAGGGGAGACCCAGTACTTC. Translation: CASSLNGGGGETQYF.

The V and J genes are TRBV6-1 and TRBJ2-5; 8 positions agree with TRBD2. Trimming at V came to 2 bases and at J to 5 bases, leaving 4 bases not matched to a gene. This CDR3 spans 14 amino acids. From germline, CDR1 is MNHNS and CDR2 SASEGT. CDR3 loop: CASSESGGRETQYF. In DNA, the CDR3 is TGTGCCAGCAGTGAATCGGGAGGGCGTGAGACCCAGTACTTC.

Concerning this clone itself: Since a far larger clone is one base different, this is likely a read error. The chain combines TRBV27 with TRBJ1-1, with 8 positions matching TRBD1. The germline gives CDR1 MNHEY, CDR2 SMNVEV (reference sequence). V was clipped by 3 bases and J by 5 bases; unmatched bases: 14. The length of the CDR3 is 17 residues. CDR3 residues: CASSFWGAGGLMTEAFF. The CDR3 DNA is TGTGCCAGCAGTTTCTGGGGCGCAGGGGGCTTGATGACTGAAGCTTTCTTT.

The chain uses TRBV19 and TRBJ1-2; TRBD1 aligns across 9 bases. Trimming cost V 3 bases and J 2 bases; bases outside gene matches: 4. The V gene's germline CDR1 is LNHDA and CDR2 SQIVND (reference sequence). The CDR3 is 15 residues long. Here the CDR3 reads CASSMGGQGNYGYTF. The CDR3 DNA reads as TGTGCCAGTAGTATGGGGGGACAGGGCAACTATGGCTACACCTTC.

This chain uses TRBV29-1 with TRBJ2-2; the D gene is possibly TRBD1 (6 bases). CDR1 is SQVTM, CDR2 ANQGSEA, per germline. Trimming stripped 5 bases from V and 7 bases from J, with 17 bases between. The CDR3 covers 14 residues. The DNA for the CDR3 is TGCAGCGTTATGATTAACAGGGTGGACGGGGAGCTGTTTTTT. Its protein product is CSVMINRVDGELFF.